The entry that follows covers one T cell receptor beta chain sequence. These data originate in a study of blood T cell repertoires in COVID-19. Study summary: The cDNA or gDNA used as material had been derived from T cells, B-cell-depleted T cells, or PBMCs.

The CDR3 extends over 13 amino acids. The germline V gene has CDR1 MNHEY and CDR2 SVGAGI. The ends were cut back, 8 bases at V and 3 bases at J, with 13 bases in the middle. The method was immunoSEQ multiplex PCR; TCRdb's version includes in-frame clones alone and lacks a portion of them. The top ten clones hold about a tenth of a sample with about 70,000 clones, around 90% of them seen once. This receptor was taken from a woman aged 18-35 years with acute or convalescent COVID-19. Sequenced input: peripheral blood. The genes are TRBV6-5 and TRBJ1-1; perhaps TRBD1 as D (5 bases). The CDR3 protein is CASCRGGDTEAFF. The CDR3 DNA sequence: TGTGCCAGCTGTCGGGGGGGGGACACTGAAGCTTTCTTT.